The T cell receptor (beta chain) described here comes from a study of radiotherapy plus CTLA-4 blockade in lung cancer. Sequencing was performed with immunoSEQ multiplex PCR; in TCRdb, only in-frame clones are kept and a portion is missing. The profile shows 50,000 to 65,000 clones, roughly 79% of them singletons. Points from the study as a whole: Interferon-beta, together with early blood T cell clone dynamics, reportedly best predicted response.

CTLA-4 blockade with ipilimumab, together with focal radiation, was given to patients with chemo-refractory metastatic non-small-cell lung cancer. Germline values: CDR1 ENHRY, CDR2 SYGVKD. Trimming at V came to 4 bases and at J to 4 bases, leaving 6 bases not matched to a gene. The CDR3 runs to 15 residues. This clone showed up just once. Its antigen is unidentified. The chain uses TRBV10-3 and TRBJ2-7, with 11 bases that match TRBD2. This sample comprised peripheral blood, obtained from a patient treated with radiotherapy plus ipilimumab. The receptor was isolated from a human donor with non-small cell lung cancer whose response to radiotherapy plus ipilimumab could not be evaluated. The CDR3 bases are TGTGCCATCAGTGCGACTAGCGGGGCCCAGTACGAGCAGTACTTC. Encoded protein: CAISATSGAQYEQYF.